These 30 T cell receptor beta chains were all obtained from the same sample, sequenced in a study of cytomegalovirus exposure and HLA in healthy donors. The PCR was carried out with 60 Vbeta primers and 13 Jbeta primers. Clones were sequenced by immunoSEQ multiplex PCR, and TCRdb holds only the in-frame ones, with some missing. The repertoire includes 100,000 to 150,000 clones, 80% of them detected once, and 3.3% sits in the top ten. Sequencing was carried out using PBMCs. Every receptor here comes from a male donor in good health and CMV-seronegative.

The V call is TRBV28, the J call TRBJ1-2, with TRBD1 matching 10 bases. Germline values: CDR1 MDHEN, CDR2 SYDVKM. The junction had 23 bases not matched to a gene; V was cut back by 5 bases and J by 5 bases. The CDR3 spans 20 residues. Here the CDR3 reads CASSPPFLGQGPSGIYGYTF. DNA for the CDR3: TGTGCCAGCAGTCCCCCCTTTTTGGGACAGGGGCCCAGTGGAATATATGGCTACACCTTC.

The V gene is TRBV6-5, the J gene TRBJ2-5; TRBD1 is a possible D gene (6 bases). Germline CDR1 reads MNHEY; CDR2 reads SVGAGI. Trimming took off 6 bases at V and 4 bases at J, with 15 bases between the two ends. This CDR3 is 14 amino acids long. CDR3 nucleotides: TGTGCCAGCAGCTCACTGGGGGCTGGAGAGACCCAGTACTTC. Protein product: CASSSLGAGETQYF.

The rearrangement links TRBV7-9 to TRBJ2-7; TRBD1 aligns across 7 bases. The CDR3 consists of 14 residues. CDR1 is SEHNR, CDR2 FQNEAQ, per germline (reference sequence). The J segment lost 3 bases and the V segment lost 2 bases, leaving 4 bases of the junction unmatched. DNA for the CDR3: TGTGCCAGCAGCTTAAGGTCAGGGGGCTACGAGCAGTACTTC. As protein: CASSLRSGGYEQYF.

The chain combines TRBV7-2 with TRBJ1-1; TRBD1 is a possible D gene (6 bases). Per the germline V gene, CDR1 is SGHTA and CDR2 is FQGNSA. This CDR3 has 14 residues. V was clipped by 1 base and J by 0 bases, with 6 bases between them. This CDR3 reads CASSLDRVNTEAFF. The CDR3 DNA follows: TGTGCCAGCAGCTTAGACAGGGTGAACACTGAAGCTTTCTTT.

The rearrangement links TRBV5-6 to TRBJ2-3, with 11 bases lining up with TRBD2. The CDR3 consists of 16 residues. The junction had 4 bases not matched to a gene; V was cut back by 3 bases and J by 1 base. Germline CDR1 is SGHDT and CDR2 is YYEEEE. The CDR3 DNA reads as TGTGCCAGCAGCTCGACGACTAGCGGGGGCACAGATACGCAGTATTTT. Protein: CASSSTTSGGTDTQYF.

The V and J genes are TRBV4-2 and TRBJ2-6; 7 nucleotides align to TRBD1. Germline V gene data show CDR1 as LGHNA and CDR2 as YNFKEQ. The V and J ends lost 0 bases and 1 base, in that order; junction bases with no gene match: 0. The CDR3 loop spans 16 amino acids. CDR3 sequence (DNA): TGTGCCAGCAGCCAAGACAGGGGGTCTGGGGCCAACGTCCTGACTTTC. It specifies CASSQDRGSGANVLTF.

This clone was found once. The rearrangement links TRBV12-5 to TRBJ1-1, with 8 nucleotides matching TRBD1. This CDR3 spans 17 amino acids. Trimming took 3 bases from V and 8 from J; bases not matched to a gene: 17. Germline loops: CDR1 LGHNT, CDR2 FRNRAP. DNA for the CDR3: TGTGCTAGTGGTTTCCCGGGACAGGCGGTTCGGATACACGAAGCTTTCTTT. This gives the protein CASGFPGQAVRIHEAFF.

The rearrangement links TRBV27 to TRBJ2-7; 8 bases map to TRBD1. This CDR3 is 17 amino acids long. In germline, CDR1 is MNHEY, CDR2 SMNVEV (reference sequence). J gave up 2 bases and V 0 bases, and 9 bases lay outside the gene matches. The CDR3 DNA is TGTGCCAGCAGTTTATCTCTGGACAGGGTAACCACCTACGAGCAGTACTTC. It is translated as CASSLSLDRVTTYEQYF.

The chain recombines TRBV5-1 with TRBJ2-2, with TRBD2 matching over 10 bases. Trimming at V came to 0 bases and at J to 6 bases, leaving 5 bases not matched to a gene. This CDR3 is built from 16 residues. Germline V gene lookup returns CDR1 SGHRS and CDR2 YFSETQ. This CDR3 reads CASSLGASGGSGELFF. CDR3 DNA: TGCGCCAGCAGCTTGGGTGCTAGCGGGGGTTCCGGGGAGCTGTTTTTT.

The chain uses TRBV15 and TRBJ2-1; TRBD1 matches 10 bases. The germline V gene encodes CDR1 LNHNV and CDR2 YYDKDF (reference sequence). This CDR3 has 17 amino acids. With V trimmed by 0 bases and J by 4 bases, 6 bases remained unmatched. CDR3 bases: TGTGCCACCAGCAGAGATCTTGGGACAGGGGCTTACAATGAGCAGTTCTTC. Protein product: CATSRDLGTGAYNEQFF.

A few counts support this clone. The rearrangement links TRBV4-3 to TRBJ2-5, with D possibly being TRBD2 (7 bases). The J call may not be correct, given that the DNA end is closer to TRBJ2-7. Germline CDR1 reads LGHNA; CDR2 reads YSLEER. The CDR3 totals 15 residues. The CDR3 region is CASSQDRGGLYEQYF. Written as DNA, the CDR3 is TGCGCCAGCAGCCAAGATAGGGGGGGATTGTACGAGCAGTACTTC.

This sequence joins TRBV19 and TRBJ2-3, with TRBD1 matching 8 bases. In germline, CDR1 is LNHDA, CDR2 SQIVND (reference sequence). V lost 5 bases, J lost 0 bases, and 7 bases stayed unmatched. The CDR3 contains 16 residues. The CDR3 region has the DNA TGTGCCAGTAGTCCCCAGGGACAGGCTAGCACAGATACGCAGTATTTT. Translating gives CASSPQGQASTDTQYF.

This rearrangement joins TRBV5-1 to TRBJ1-2; D gene uncertain. CDR1 and CDR2 (germline): SGHRS, YFSETQ. This CDR3 contains 16 residues. CDR3 bases: TGCTTTTTCAAGCAGAAGACGGCATACGAGGACTATGGCTACACCTTC. Its protein is CFFKQKTAYEDYGYTF.

The chain couples TRBV11-2 to TRBJ2-1; TRBD2 matches at 7 bases. Per germline, CDR1 SGHAT and CDR2 FQNNGV. V was pared by 1 base and J by 1 base, with 4 bases of the junction left unmatched. The CDR3 has 16 amino acids. CDR3 sequence (DNA): TGTGCCAGCAGCTTAGGTCTAGCGGCGTCCTACAATGAGCAGTTCTTC. Its translation: CASSLGLAASYNEQFF.

The chain is built from TRBV6-1 and TRBJ1-5; a possible D gene is TRBD1 (6 bases). With 6 bases removed from V and 2 bases from J, the gap between germline ends came to 14 bases. Germline V gives CDR1 MNHNS, CDR2 SASEGT. This CDR3 region has 15 residues. For the CDR3, the DNA is TGTGCCAGCAGGGCTTCGTGGACAGGCAATCAGCCCCAGCATTTT. Amino acid sequence: CASRASWTGNQPQHF.

The CDR3 coding sequence is TGTGCCAGCAGTGTTGGCAGGGATAATTCACCCCTCCACTTT. As protein: CASSVGRDNSPLHF. The chain uses TRBV6-1 and TRBJ1-6, with a tentative D call TRBD1 (5 bases). Trimming took off 4 bases at V and 5 bases at J, with 9 bases between the two ends. The CDR3 runs to 14 residues. Per the germline V gene, CDR1 is MNHNS and CDR2 is SASEGT.

To note about this clone: The junction and the germline gene differ at one end; a read error may be behind it. V usage is TRBV4-3 and J usage is TRBJ2-6; tentative D call: TRBD1 (5 bases). Germline V lookup: CDR1 LGHNA, CDR2 YSLEER. CDR3 length equals 14 residues. CDR3 sequence (DNA): TGCGCCAGCAGCCAGGGTAGTGGGGCCAACGGCCTGACTTTC. This translates into CASSQGSGANGLTF.

The chain uses TRBV7-9 and TRBJ2-1, with D maybe TRBD1 (6 bases). V was shortened by 4 bases and J by 0 bases, with 13 bases between the two germline ends. In germline, CDR1 is SEHNR, CDR2 FQNEAQ (reference sequence). The length of the CDR3 is 16 residues. The CDR3 bases are TGTGCCAGCAGCTCTACCCAGGACAGCTCCTACAATGAGCAGTTCTTC. Protein product: CASSSTQDSSYNEQFF.

The chain recombines TRBV7-2 with TRBJ1-4, with D perhaps matching TRBD1 (5 bases). The CDR3 extends over 16 amino acids. CDR1 SGHTA and CDR2 FQGNSA come from the germline V gene. V gave up 1 base and J gave up 2 bases, with 11 bases separating them. CDR3 protein: CASSLVGGMTNEKLFF. CDR3 coding DNA: TGTGCCAGCAGCTTAGTGGGGGGAATGACTAATGAAAAACTGTTTTTT.

The rearrangement links TRBV7-2 to TRBJ2-3; possible D gene TRBD2, 5 bases. Looked up from germline, CDR1 is SGHTA and CDR2 is FQGNSA. Trimming removed 7 bases at V and 0 bases at J, with 11 bases between. The CDR3 is 14 amino acids. CDR3 coding DNA: TGTGCCAGCAAGGAGGAACCTAGCACAGATACGCAGTATTTT. Translating gives CASKEEPSTDTQYF.

The rearrangement joins TRBV30 to TRBJ1-1; D is ambiguous. The germline V gene has CDR1 GTSNPN and CDR2 SVGIG (reference sequence). The CDR3 loop spans 11 amino acids. V lost 3 bases and J 8 bases, leaving 10 bases between the germline ends. This CDR3 reads CAWREGTEAFF. CDR3 bases: TGTGCCTGGAGGGAGGGAACCGAAGCTTTCTTT.

The sample holds one count of this clone. CDR3 region: CSVEDPGTGYGYTF. CDR3 nucleotides: TGCAGCGTTGAAGATCCCGGGACAGGCTATGGCTACACCTTC. The rearrangement uses TRBV29-1 and TRBJ1-2; 8 bases agree with TRBD1. V lost 0 bases to trimming and J lost 4 bases; unmatched junction nucleotides: 4. Germline V gene sequence: CDR1 SQVTM, CDR2 ANQGSEA. The CDR3 loop spans 14 amino acids. Combining the CDR3 with reference TRBV29-1 and TRBJ1-2 gives the whole variable domain SAVISQKPSRDICQRGTSLTIQCQVDSQVTMMFWYRQQPGQSLTLIATANQGSEATYESGFVIDKFPISRPNLTFSTLTVSNMSPEDSSIYLCSVEDPGTGYGYTFGSGTRLTVV.

This chain joins TRBV14 and TRBJ1-4; D is perhaps TRBD1 (6 bases). Between the trimmed V and J ends, which lost 0 bases and 7 bases, there was a span of 21 bases. The CDR3 length is 18 residues. Germline V gene data show CDR1 as SGHDN and CDR2 as FVKESK. The CDR3 DNA reads as TGTGCCAGCAGCCAAGATGGGGTTTACAGGGAGAATGGTGAAAAACTGTTTTTT. It specifies CASSQDGVYRENGEKLFF.

The V and J genes are TRBV9 and TRBJ2-2, with 9 bases aligning to TRBD1. V was clipped by 4 bases and J by 4 bases; unmatched bases: 8. The CDR3 consists of 16 residues. The germline CDR1 and CDR2 sequences are SGDLS and YYNGEE. The CDR3: CASSLLTGGPTGELFF. In DNA, the CDR3 is TGTGCCAGCAGCCTCTTGACAGGGGGTCCCACCGGGGAGCTGTTTTTT.

For this clone: The junction does not match germline at one end; this may be a read error. This chain links TRBV19 with TRBJ1-5; 10 bases are a match to TRBD1. CDR1 is LNHDA, CDR2 SQIVND, per germline (reference sequence). CDR3 length: 14 amino acids. CDR3 sequence reads: CASRIDRGHQPQHF. For the CDR3, the DNA is TGTGCCAGTAGAATAGACAGGGGGCATCAGCCCCAGCATTTT.

This clone has only a few counts. J is TRBJ1-2 and V is TRBV7-9; no clear D gene. The CDR3 sequence is 14 residues long. Trimming removed 5 bases from V and 4 bases from J, with 14 bases in between. Germline-derived CDR1 and CDR2 are SEHNR and FQNEAQ (reference sequence). In DNA form, the CDR3 reads TGTGCCAGCAGCCTTTTAGAGAGCTCCTATGGCTACACCTTC. Translating it yields CASSLLESSYGYTF.

V is TRBV10-3 and J is TRBJ2-1, with TRBD1 matching 11 bases. The V and J ends lost 5 bases and 5 bases, in that order; junction bases with no gene match: 11. There are 17 residues in the CDR3. CDR1 is ENHRY and CDR2 is SYGVKD in the germline V gene. Here the CDR3 reads CAISRPTDRGLDNEQFF. Here the CDR3 DNA reads TGTGCCATCAGTCGCCCTACGGACAGGGGGCTTGACAATGAGCAGTTCTTC.

This chain joins TRBV6-5 and TRBJ2-7; 8 nucleotides agree with TRBD1. Germline assignment: CDR1 MNHEY and CDR2 SVGAGI. CDR3 length: 15 residues. The V gene end was trimmed by 2 bases and the J gene end by 7 bases; junction bases not matched to a gene: 10. This CDR3 is CASSYRGQGAYEQYF. The DNA for the CDR3 is TGTGCCAGCAGTTACCGGGGCCAGGGGGCTTATGAGCAGTACTTC.

The chain links TRBV29-1 to TRBJ1-1, with TRBD1 as a possible D gene (5 bases). Germline V gives CDR1 SQVTM, CDR2 ANQGSEA. The CDR3 runs 11 residues. Trimming pared 4 bases from V and 9 bases from J, leaving 12 bases between. This CDR3 is CSVAQGSQAFF. For the CDR3, the DNA is TGCAGCGTTGCCCAGGGATCCCAAGCTTTCTTT. Looking up the rest from reference TRBV29-1 and TRBJ1-1 gives the full variable domain: SAVISQKPSRDICQRGTSLTIQCQVDSQVTMMFWYRQQPGQSLTLIATANQGSEATYESGFVIDKFPISRPNLTFSTLTVSNMSPEDSSIYLCSVAQGSQAFFGQGTRLTVV.

The chain recombines TRBV29-1 with TRBJ1-2; D is unresolved. V was trimmed by 3 bases and J by 4 bases, leaving 9 bases between them. Per the germline V gene, CDR1 is SQVTM and CDR2 is ANQGSEA. There are 12 residues in the CDR3. CDR3 DNA: TGCAGCGTTGACACGAGTTCCTATGGCTACACCTTC. Its translation is CSVDTSSYGYTF.